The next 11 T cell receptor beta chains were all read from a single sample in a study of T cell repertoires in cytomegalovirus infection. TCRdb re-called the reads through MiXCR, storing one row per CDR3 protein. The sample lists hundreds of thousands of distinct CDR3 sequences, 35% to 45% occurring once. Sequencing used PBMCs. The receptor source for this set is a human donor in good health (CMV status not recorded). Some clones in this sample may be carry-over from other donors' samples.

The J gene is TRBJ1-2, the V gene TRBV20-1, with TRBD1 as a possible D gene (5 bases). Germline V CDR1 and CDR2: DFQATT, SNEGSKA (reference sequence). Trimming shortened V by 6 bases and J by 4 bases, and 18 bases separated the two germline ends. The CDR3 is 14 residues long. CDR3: CSAQNPSRAYGYTF. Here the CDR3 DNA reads TGCAGTGCGCAGAACCCCAGCAGGGCCTATGGCTACACCTTC.

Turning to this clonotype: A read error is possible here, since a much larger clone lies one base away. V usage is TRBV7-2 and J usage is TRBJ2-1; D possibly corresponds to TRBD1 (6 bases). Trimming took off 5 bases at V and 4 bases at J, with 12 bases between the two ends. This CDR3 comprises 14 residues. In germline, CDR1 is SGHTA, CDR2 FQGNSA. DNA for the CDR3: TGTGCCAGCAGCCAGGGGCGGACTTACAATGAGCAGTTCTTC. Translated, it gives CASSQGRTYNEQFF.

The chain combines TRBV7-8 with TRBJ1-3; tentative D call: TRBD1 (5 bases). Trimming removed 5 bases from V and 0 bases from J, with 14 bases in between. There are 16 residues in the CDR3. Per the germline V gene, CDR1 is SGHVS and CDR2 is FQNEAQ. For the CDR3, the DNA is TGTGCCAGCAGCCCTCTGGGGGGATGCTCTGGAAACACCATATATTTT. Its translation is CASSPLGGCSGNTIYF.

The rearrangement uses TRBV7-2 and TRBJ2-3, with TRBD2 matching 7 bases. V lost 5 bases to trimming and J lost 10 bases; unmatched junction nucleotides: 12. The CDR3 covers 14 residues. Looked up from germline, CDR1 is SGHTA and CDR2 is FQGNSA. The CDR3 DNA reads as TGTGCCAGCAGCGTCCCGGGACTACCGTTTTCGCAGTATTTT. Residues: CASSVPGLPFSQYF.

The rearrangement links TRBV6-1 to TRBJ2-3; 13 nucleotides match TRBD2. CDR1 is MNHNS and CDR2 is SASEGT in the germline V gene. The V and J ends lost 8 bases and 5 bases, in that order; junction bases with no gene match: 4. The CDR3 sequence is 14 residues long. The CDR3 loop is CASRTSGRVDTQYF. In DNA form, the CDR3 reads TGTGCCAGCCGGACTAGCGGGAGAGTAGATACGCAGTATTTT.

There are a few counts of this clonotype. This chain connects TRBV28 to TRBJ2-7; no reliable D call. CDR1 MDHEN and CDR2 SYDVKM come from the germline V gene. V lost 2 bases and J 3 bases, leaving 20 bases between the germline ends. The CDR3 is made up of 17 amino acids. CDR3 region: CASSLEARQAALYEQYF. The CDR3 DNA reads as TGTGCCAGCAGTTTAGAGGCCCGGCAGGCAGCACTCTACGAGCAGTACTTC.

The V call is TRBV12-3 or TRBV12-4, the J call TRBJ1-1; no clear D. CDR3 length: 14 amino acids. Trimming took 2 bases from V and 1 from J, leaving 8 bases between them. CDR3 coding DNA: TGTGCCAGCAGTTTACGACCCCCGAACACTGAAGCTTTCTTT. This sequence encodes CASSLRPPNTEAFF.

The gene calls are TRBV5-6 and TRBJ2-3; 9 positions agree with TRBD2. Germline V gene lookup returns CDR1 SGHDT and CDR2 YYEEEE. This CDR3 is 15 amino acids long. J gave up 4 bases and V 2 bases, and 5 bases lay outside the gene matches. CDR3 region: CASSLAGGWADTQYF. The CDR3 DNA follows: TGTGCCAGCAGCTTAGCGGGGGGCTGGGCAGATACGCAGTATTTT.

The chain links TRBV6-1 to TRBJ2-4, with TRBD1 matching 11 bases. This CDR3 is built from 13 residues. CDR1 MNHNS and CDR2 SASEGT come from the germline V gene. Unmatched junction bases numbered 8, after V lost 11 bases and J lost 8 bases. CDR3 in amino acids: CAGGTGGKDIQYF. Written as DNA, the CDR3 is TGTGCCGGGGGGACAGGGGGGAAGGACATTCAGTACTTC.

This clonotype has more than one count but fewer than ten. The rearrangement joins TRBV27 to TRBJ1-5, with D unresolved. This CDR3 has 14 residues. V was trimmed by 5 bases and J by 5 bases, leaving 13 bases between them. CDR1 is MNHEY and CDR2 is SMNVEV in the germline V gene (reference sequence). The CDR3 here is CASSIGPPHQPQHF. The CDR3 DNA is TGTGCCAGCAGTATCGGTCCCCCACATCAGCCCCAGCATTTT.

CDR3: CASSLRRGRGMNTEAFF. CDR3 sequence (DNA): TGTGCCAGCAGCTTACGCAGGGGAAGGGGTATGAACACTGAAGCTTTCTTT. This chain connects TRBV7-6 to TRBJ1-1; tentative D call: TRBD1 (6 bases). Germline V gives CDR1 SGHVS, CDR2 FNYEAQ. This CDR3 comprises 17 residues. V lost 2 bases and J 0 bases, leaving 16 bases between the germline ends.